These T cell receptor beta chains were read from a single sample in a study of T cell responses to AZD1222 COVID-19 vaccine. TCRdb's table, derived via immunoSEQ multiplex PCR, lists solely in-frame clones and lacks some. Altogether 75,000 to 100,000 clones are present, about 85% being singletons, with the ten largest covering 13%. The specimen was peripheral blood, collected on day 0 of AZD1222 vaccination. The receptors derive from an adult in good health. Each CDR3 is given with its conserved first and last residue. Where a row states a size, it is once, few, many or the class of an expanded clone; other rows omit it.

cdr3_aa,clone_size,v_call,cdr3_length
CASSQTGTGNTIYF,.,TRBV11-2,14
CASSPGRAFYGYTF,.,TRBV13,14
CAISDPPDIINEQFF,.,TRBV10-3,15
CASSNSGINNSPLHF,.,TRBV28,15
CSGVLGGQAFF,.,TRBV20-1,11
CASSLAKASGGLYNEQFF,.,TRBV7-9,18
CASSPQVSYEQYF,.,TRBV5-1,13
CASSLGGTNYGYTF,once,TRBV5-1,14
CASSFGYPSGNTIYF,.,TRBV28,15
CASSFQARDEKLFF,.,TRBV11-2,14
CASSYSRGNTEAFF,.,TRBV6-5,14
CASSSSPGTGFPQETQYF,.,TRBV5-1,18
CASSQGDGNSPLHF,.,TRBV18,14
CASTLEGQVQETQYF,.,TRBV7-9,15
CASSLGTGGGNSPLHF,.,TRBV7-2,16
CASSSAGGPETQYF,.,TRBV13,14
CASSLPGLASDTQYF,few,TRBV5-4,15
CASSLGLRGTAGSYEQYF,.,TRBV7-2,18
CASSLRSQGGSYEQYF,.,TRBV5-1,16
CATSDSSGTSVLTGELFF,.,TRBV24-1,18
CASTQQQNSIQYF,.,TRBV16,13
CATSRDRGFGDTQYF,.,TRBV15,15
CASSPAVREGSPLHF,.,TRBV18,15
CASSEDGQAYEQYF,.,TRBV6-1,14
CAWSAQGAGRTF,.,TRBV30,12
CASSYGTGYNSPLHF,few,TRBV7-3,15
CASSEHLNTEAFF,once,TRBV11-2,13
CASRKLAGGTNTQYF,.,TRBV3-1/TRBV3-2,15
CASTMPRSPQHF,.,TRBV2,12
CASKGDTMNTEAFF,.,TRBV5-1,14
CASSSAGARTEAFF,.,TRBV7-9,14
CASSLQGGDIQYF,.,TRBV3-1/TRBV3-2,13
CASQRLGRDGYTF,.,TRBV19,13
CASTYGQGGETQYF,.,TRBV5-1,14
CASSLQGYGYTF,.,TRBV12-3/TRBV12-4,12
CASSYSSSAAGNTIYF,.,TRBV6-5,16
CASSLIAAGDRNTQYF,.,TRBV13,16
CASSVRTANYGYTF,.,TRBV19,14
CASSPPGGREQYF,few,TRBV7-9,13